This T cell receptor (beta chain) was sequenced for a study of blood T cell repertoires in COVID-19. Study summary: The origin of the acute and convalescent COVID-19 samples was the United States, Italy and Spain.

Recruitment covered about 25 US areas and drew participants whose ages spanned roughly 18 to 100 years. Within 2 weeks before study entry, exposed participants met a COVID-19 case. Germline assignment: CDR1 SGHRS and CDR2 YFSETQ. This CDR3 is built from 15 residues. Trimming removed 2 bases from V and 0 bases from J; junction bases left unmatched: 3. In the original workflow: Scientists estimated how many nucleated cells there were by amplifying reference gene primers. TCRdb keeps only in-frame clones here, not all; method: immunoSEQ multiplex PCR. V and J calls and clone size are as listed in that table; D and trimming were resolved from the DNA. The top ten clones hold less than 4% of a sample with approximately 300,000 clones, 90% to 95% of them seen once.

Sequences were obtained from PBMCs or T cells enriched from blood (not recorded which). V is TRBV5-1 and J is TRBJ2-3; TRBD1 aligns across 7 bases. This TCR was recovered from a woman in her twenties or thirties who had been exposed to COVID-19. In DNA, the CDR3 is TGCGCCAGCAGCTTAACGGGACAGAGCACAGATACGCAGTATTTT. It encodes CASSLTGQSTDTQYF.